This TCR beta chain appears in the sequencing data of a study of cytomegalovirus exposure and HLA in healthy donors. Study-level background: The 120 or so validation repertoires, a later analysis reported, used the same platform as the approximately 650 first-cohort repertoires.

In regard to this clone: Its antigen remains unknown.

The V gene's germline CDR1 is SGDLS and CDR2 YYNGEE. This CDR3 has 15 residues. V lost 3 bases to trimming and J lost 3 bases, with 16 bases between them. Overall study results and limits: The study put around 180 TCR beta chains on its list as cytomegalovirus-associated. Reports showed the classifier diagnosing cytomegalovirus status with high specificity and sensitivity.

The protocol was immunoSEQ multiplex PCR, while the TCRdb copy is restricted to in-frame clones and leaves out a portion. The table lists roughly 60,000 clones, approximately 95% of them singletons, with 5.8% in the top ten. The chain is built from TRBV9 and TRBJ2-7; possibly TRBD2 for D (5 bases). The clonotype comes from a woman in her late teens or twenties in good health and CMV-seropositive. Sequenced material: PBMCs. The CDR3 spells CASSAYSTGNYEQYF. CDR3 in DNA: TGTGCCAGCAGCGCGTATTCCACCGGGAACTACGAGCAGTACTTC.